This T cell receptor (beta chain) is drawn from a study of shared clonotypes between healthy human individuals. Study results and limitations: Investigators expected sequencing depth to affect clonotype sharing among donors.

Concerning this clone itself: Antigen specificity is unknown.

Deep was the level used in running the assay. The assay was immunoSEQ multiplex PCR, and TCRdb's table has in-frame clones only and misses some. The data show a few million clones, just over 90% seen once. CDR1 is SGHRS and CDR2 is YFSETQ in the germline V gene. The CDR3 spans 13 residues. V lost 0 bases and J lost 5, with 5 bases in between. The sample comprised naive CD4+ T cells sorted from blood. Regarding subset: CD45RA+ positively selected. The receptor was derived from a man aged 18 to 29 in good health. The chain combines TRBV5-1 with TRBJ1-4; D is uncertain. The CDR3 loop is CASSLDGNEKLFF. The CDR3 nucleotides read TGCGCCAGCAGCTTGGACGGGAATGAAAAACTGTTTTTT.